These T cell receptor beta chains were read from a single sample in a study of technical replicates of blood from a few donors. Measured with immunoSEQ multiplex PCR; TCRdb has only the in-frame clones, and not every one. The sample has about 78,000 clones, approximately 95% seen once. The material sequenced was T cells isolated from PBMCs. These TCRs come from a human donor in good health. Each CDR3 is given with its conserved first and last residue. The D gene is left open where the match is weak. Size tells how often a clone was seen (once, few, many) or the class of an expanded clone, and some rows leave it out.

>.|TRBV28|TRBJ2-7|.
CASSSLKRVNYEQYF
TGTGCCAGCAGTTCCCTAAAGCGGGTAAACTACGAGCAGTACTTC
>few|TRBV5-6|TRBJ2-7|TRBD2
CASSPIAGGSYEQYF
TGTGCCAGCAGCCCTATCGCGGGAGGTTCCTACGAGCAGTACTTC
>.|TRBV10-2|TRBJ2-7|TRBD2
CASSVLSGSAYEQYF
TGCGCCAGCAGTGTTTTAAGCGGGAGTGCCTACGAGCAGTACTTC
>.|TRBV7-9|TRBJ1-1|.
CASSSRQVMNTEAFF
TGTGCCAGCAGCTCTCGACAGGTAATGAACACTGAAGCTTTCTTT
>.|TRBV27|TRBJ2-3|.
CASSPSRVSSTDTQYF
TGTGCCAGCAGTCCGAGCAGGGTTTCTAGCACAGATACGCAGTATTTT
>once|TRBV5-1|TRBJ1-5|.
CASSLMAGSNQPQHF
TGCGCCAGCAGCTTGATGGCAGGGAGCAATCAGCCCCAGCATTTT
>.|TRBV6-5|TRBJ2-7|TRBD2
CASRSAGVSSYEQYF
TGTGCCAGCAGGTCAGCGGGGGTGAGCTCCTACGAGCAGTACTTC
>.|TRBV6-5|TRBJ2-7|TRBD1
CASSRTGTLFEQYF
TGTGCCAGCAGCCGGACAGGGACCCTCTTCGAGCAGTACTTC
>.|TRBV11-3|TRBJ2-3|.
CASSFRDKATDTQYF
TGTGCCAGCAGCTTCCGGGACAAGGCGACGGATACGCAGTATTTT
>.|TRBV11-3|TRBJ1-1|.
CASSPPGSLNTEAFF
TGTGCCAGCAGCCCGCCCGGGAGTCTGAACACTGAAGCTTTCTTT
>.|TRBV12-5|TRBJ1-2|.
CASGLGRTGVEGYTF
TGTGCTAGTGGTTTGGGACGGACGGGGGTTGAGGGCTACACCTTC
>.|TRBV7-6|TRBJ2-7|.
CASSLGVLVTDAYEQYF
TGTGCCAGCAGCTTAGGTGTCTTGGTCACAGACGCCTACGAGCAGTACTTC
>.|TRBV5-4|TRBJ2-1|.
CASSALGDEQFF
TGTGCCAGCAGCGCCCTCGGGGATGAGCAGTTCTTC
>.|TRBV29-1|TRBJ2-3|.
CSVERPLGYTDTQYF
TGCAGCGTTGAGAGGCCGTTGGGTTACACAGATACGCAGTATTTT
>.|TRBV4-1|TRBJ2-3|TRBD2
CASSQNPLAGDTDTQYF
TGCGCCAGCAGCCAAAATCCCCTAGCGGGGGACACAGATACGCAGTATTTT
>.|TRBV7-9|TRBJ1-4|TRBD1
CASSTGTVTTNEKLFF
TGTGCCAGCAGCACCGGGACAGTTACAACTAATGAAAAACTGTTTTTT
>.|TRBV6-5|TRBJ1-5|.
CASSYRGGQPQHF
TGTGCCAGCAGTTACAGGGGCGGTCAGCCCCAGCATTTT
>.|TRBV6-1|TRBJ2-5|TRBD2
CASSQVGSGSSWETQYF
TGTGCCAGCAGTCAAGTTGGTAGCGGGAGTAGTTGGGAGACCCAGTACTTC
>.|TRBV27|TRBJ2-7|.
CASSLTPGYEQYF
TGTGCCAGCAGTTTAACGCCCGGCTACGAGCAGTACTTC
>.|TRBV5-6|TRBJ1-6|TRBD1
CASSEVGQGYSPLHF
TGTGCCAGCAGCGAAGTGGGACAGGGGTATTCACCCCTCCACTTT
>.|TRBV10-3|TRBJ1-3|.
CAIRQPSSGNTIYF
TGTGCCATAAGACAGCCGAGCTCTGGAAACACCATATATTTT
>.|TRBV19|TRBJ2-2|TRBD2
CASSILAANTGELFF
TGTGCCAGTAGTATACTAGCGGCGAACACCGGGGAGCTGTTTTTT
>once|TRBV5-1|TRBJ1-6|TRBD1
CASSLAGGQGPYNSPLHF
TGCGCCAGCAGCTTGGCCGGGGGACAGGGCCCCTATAATTCACCCCTCCACTTT
>.|TRBV4-1|TRBJ2-5|.
CASSHPQGGVETQYF
TGCGCCAGCAGCCACCCACAGGGGGGGGTAGAGACCCAGTACTTC
>.|TRBV28|TRBJ2-1|.
CASSGGGPIASNEQFF
TGTGCCAGCAGTGGGGGGGGGCCGATTGCGAGTAATGAGCAGTTCTTC
>.|TRBV11-2|TRBJ2-2|.
CASSLGDWDTGELFF
TGTGCCAGCAGTTTAGGGGACTGGGACACCGGGGAGCTGTTTTTT
>.|TRBV7-2|TRBJ2-7|TRBD2
CASSLAVASGGSYEQYF
TGTGCCAGCAGCTTAGCGGTGGCTAGCGGGGGCTCCTACGAGCAGTACTTC
>once|TRBV5-1|TRBJ2-1|TRBD2
CASSLEGGFNEQFF
TGCGCCAGCAGCTTAGAGGGAGGGTTTAATGAGCAGTTCTTC
>.|TRBV27|TRBJ2-1|.
CASSLAESSYNEQFF
TGTGCCAGCAGTTTAGCGGAGAGCTCCTACAATGAGCAGTTCTTC
>once|TRBV18|TRBJ1-1|.
CASSPTRTYTMGVTEAFF
TGTGCCAGCTCACCAACTCGGACATATACAATGGGTGTCACTGAAGCTTTCTTT
>.|TRBV6-6|TRBJ1-2|.
CASSPRDSRDGYTF
TGTGCCAGCAGTCCCCGGGACTCTAGAGATGGCTACACCTTC
>.|TRBV5-1|TRBJ1-2|.
CASSLAPADYGYTF
TGCGCCAGCAGCTTGGCCCCGGCGGACTATGGCTACACCTTC
>.|TRBV6-5|TRBJ2-6|.
CATTWSGANVLTF
TGTGCCACAACTTGGTCTGGGGCCAACGTCCTGACTTTC
>.|TRBV9|TRBJ2-1|.
CASGEYNEQFF
TGTGCCTCCGGGGAGTACAATGAGCAGTTCTTC
>.|TRBV6-1|TRBJ2-1|TRBD2
CASSAQFGGRRGEQFF
TGTGCCAGCAGTGCCCAGTTTGGCGGGAGGAGGGGTGAGCAGTTCTTC
>.|TRBV7-9|TRBJ1-5|TRBD1
CASRDREEPQHF
TGTGCCAGTAGGGACAGGGAAGAGCCCCAGCATTTT